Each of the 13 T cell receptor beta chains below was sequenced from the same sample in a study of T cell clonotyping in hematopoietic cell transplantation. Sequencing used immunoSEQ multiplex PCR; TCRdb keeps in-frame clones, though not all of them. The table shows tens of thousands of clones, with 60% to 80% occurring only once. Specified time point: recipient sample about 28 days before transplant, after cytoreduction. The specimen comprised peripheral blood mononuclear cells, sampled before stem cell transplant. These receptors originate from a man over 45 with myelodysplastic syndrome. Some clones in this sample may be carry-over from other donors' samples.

The CDR3 bases are TGTGCCTGGAGGCCCGGGGCAGAGCAGTACTTC. This codes for CAWRPGAEQYF. The chain has TRBV30 and TRBJ2-7; tentatively, D is TRBD1 or TRBD2 (5 bases each). This CDR3 spans 11 amino acids. Between the trimmed V and J ends, which lost 3 bases and 7 bases, there was a span of 10 bases. Looked up from germline, CDR1 is GTSNPN and CDR2 is SVGIG (reference sequence).

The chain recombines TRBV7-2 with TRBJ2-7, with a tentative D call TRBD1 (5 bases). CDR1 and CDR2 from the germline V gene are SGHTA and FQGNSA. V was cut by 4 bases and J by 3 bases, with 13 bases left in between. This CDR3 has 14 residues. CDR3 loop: CASSYQQGRYEQYF. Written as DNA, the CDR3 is TGTGCCAGCAGCTATCAGCAGGGCCGCTACGAGCAGTACTTC.

The CDR3 sequence is CASSAMENTEAFF. In DNA, the CDR3 is TGTGCCAGCAGTGCTATGGAGAACACTGAAGCTTTCTTT. The gene calls are TRBV6-4 and TRBJ1-1; D uncertain. This CDR3 region has 13 residues. Per germline, CDR1 MRHNA and CDR2 SNTAGT. The germline V and J ends were trimmed by 4 bases and 1 base, with 7 bases remaining between them.

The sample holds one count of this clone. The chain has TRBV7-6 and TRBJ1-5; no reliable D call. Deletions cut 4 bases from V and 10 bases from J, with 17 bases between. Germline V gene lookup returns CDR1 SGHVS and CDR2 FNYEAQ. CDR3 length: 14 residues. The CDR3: CASSWGLGVGPQHF. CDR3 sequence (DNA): TGTGCCAGCAGCTGGGGTTTGGGAGTGGGTCCCCAGCATTTT.

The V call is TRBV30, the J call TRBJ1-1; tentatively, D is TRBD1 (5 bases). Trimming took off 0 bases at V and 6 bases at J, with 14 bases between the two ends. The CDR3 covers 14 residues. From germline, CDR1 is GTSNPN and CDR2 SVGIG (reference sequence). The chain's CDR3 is CAWSVAVGLAEAFF. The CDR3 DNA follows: TGTGCCTGGAGTGTAGCGGTGGGGCTCGCTGAAGCTTTCTTT.

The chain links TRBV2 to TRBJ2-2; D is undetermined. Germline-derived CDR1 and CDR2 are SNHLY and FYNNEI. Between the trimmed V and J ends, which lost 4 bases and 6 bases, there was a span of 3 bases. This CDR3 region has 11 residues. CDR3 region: CASSVPGELFF. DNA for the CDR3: TGTGCCAGCAGTGTACCCGGGGAGCTGTTTTTT.

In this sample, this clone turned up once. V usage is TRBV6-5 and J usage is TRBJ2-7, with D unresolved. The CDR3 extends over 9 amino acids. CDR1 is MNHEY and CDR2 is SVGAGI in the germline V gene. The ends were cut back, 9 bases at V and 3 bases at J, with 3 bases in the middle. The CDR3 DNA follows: TGTGCCAGTTACTACGAGCAGTACTTC. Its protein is CASYYEQYF.

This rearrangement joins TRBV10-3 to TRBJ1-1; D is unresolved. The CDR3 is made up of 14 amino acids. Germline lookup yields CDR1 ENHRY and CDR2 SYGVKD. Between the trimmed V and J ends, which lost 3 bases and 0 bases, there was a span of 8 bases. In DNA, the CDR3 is TGTGCCATCAGTGATGAGGTGGTGAACACTGAAGCTTTCTTT. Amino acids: CAISDEVVNTEAFF.

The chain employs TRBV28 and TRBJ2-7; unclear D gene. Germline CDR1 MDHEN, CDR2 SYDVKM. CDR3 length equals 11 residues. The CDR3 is CEEHQSYEQYF. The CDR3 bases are TGTGAGGAACATCAATCGTACGAGCAGTACTTC.

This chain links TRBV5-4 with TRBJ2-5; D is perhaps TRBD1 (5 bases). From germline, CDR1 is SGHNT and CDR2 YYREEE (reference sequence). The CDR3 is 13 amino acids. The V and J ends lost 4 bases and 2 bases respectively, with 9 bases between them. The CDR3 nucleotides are TGTGCCAGCAGCCCTGACAGTCAAGAGACCCAGTACTTC. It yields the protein CASSPDSQETQYF.

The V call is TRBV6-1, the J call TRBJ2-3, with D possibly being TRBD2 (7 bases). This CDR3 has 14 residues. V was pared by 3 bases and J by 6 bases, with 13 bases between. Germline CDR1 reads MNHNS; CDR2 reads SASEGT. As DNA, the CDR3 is TGTGCCAGCAGTGACGGGGGGCCGCAGGATACGCAGTATTTT. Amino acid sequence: CASSDGGPQDTQYF.

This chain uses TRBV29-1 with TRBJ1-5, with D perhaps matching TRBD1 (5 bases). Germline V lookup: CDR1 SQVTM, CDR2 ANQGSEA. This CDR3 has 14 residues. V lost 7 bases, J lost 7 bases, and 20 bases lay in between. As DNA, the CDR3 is TGCAGCGACCCGTCCGGGGCTCCCAGGCAGCCCCAGCATTTT. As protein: CSDPSGAPRQPQHF.

CDR3 sequence: CATSRDSGETQYF. As DNA, the CDR3 is TGTGCCACCAGCAGAGATTCGGGGGAGACCCAGTACTTC. This chain links TRBV15 with TRBJ2-6, with TRBD2 as a possible D gene (5 bases). The end of the DNA aligns better with TRBJ2-5, so the J call may be wrong. In germline, CDR1 is LNHNV, CDR2 YYDKDF (reference sequence). The length of the CDR3 is 13 residues.